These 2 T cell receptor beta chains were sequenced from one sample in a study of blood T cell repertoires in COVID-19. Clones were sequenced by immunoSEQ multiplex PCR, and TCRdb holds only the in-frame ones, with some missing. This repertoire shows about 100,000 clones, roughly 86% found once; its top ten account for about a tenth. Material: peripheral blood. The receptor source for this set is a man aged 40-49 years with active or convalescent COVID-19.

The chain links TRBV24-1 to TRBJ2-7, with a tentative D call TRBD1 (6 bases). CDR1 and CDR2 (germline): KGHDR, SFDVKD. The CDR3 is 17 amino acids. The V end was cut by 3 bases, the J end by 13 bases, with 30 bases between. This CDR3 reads CATSDPRWTASQICVYF. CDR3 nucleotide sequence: TGTGCCACCAGTGATCCACGATGGACAGCCTCTCAAATCTGCGTCTACTTC.

The CDR3 coding sequence is TGTGCCAGCAGTTACAGGAGCTCCTATAATTCACCCCTCCACTTT. As protein: CASSYRSSYNSPLHF. This rearrangement joins TRBV6-5 to TRBJ1-6, with D hard to call. The CDR3 consists of 15 residues. Germline V CDR1 and CDR2: MNHEY, SVGAGI. With 2 bases removed from V and 0 bases from J, the gap between germline ends came to 5 bases.